This TCR beta chain was retrieved from a study of blood T cell repertoires in COVID-19 (dated by TCRdb to about 2020). Some background on the complete study: Collaborator samples came from the United States, Italy and Spain and covered acute and convalescent phases of COVID-19. Sample metadata almost always included a de-identified subject ID, COVID-19 status, age in years and sex. Subjects who had been exposed to COVID-19, were actively infected with it, or had recovered from it provided the deeply sampled blood TCRbeta repertoires that made up the dataset. The material from the prospective study consisted of cDNA or gDNA derived from T cells, B-cell-depleted T cells, or PBMCs. The samples were drawn from two sources: the first 160 participants of the ongoing ImmuneRACE study, and 1,000 to 1,500 subjects contributed by 6 global collaborators. A freely available public database, intended as a resource for researchers studying the immune response to SARS-CoV-2, is where the repertoires were released. Where HLA class I and class II types were available, the types were taken from metadata supplied by the sample provider, not from assay-based typing. The investigation overall reported the following: Clinical and demographic metadata were provided uncurated, with the amount varying by source and participant.

Collaborating institutions collected whole blood in K2EDTA tubes following their own protocols. For TCRbeta analysis, collaborators shipped samples as frozen whole blood, isolated PBMCs, or DNA extracted from either of those sample types. V lost 1 base and J lost 2 bases; the stretch between them is 9 bases long. Including the terminal cysteine and phenylalanine, the CDR3 comprises 14 residues. The read is trimmed to its CDR3 DNA, 42 bases read in frame from base 1. Taken from the germline V gene, the CDR1 and CDR2 loops are MGHRA and YSYEKL. The immunoSEQ Assay, a bias-controlled multiplex PCR, was used to amplify TCRbeta CDR3 regions from genomic DNA. Per the source publication's procedure: The number of nucleated cells in each sample was estimated by amplification of reference gene primers within the assay. Sequence reads were collapsed and filtered to measure the absolute abundance of every unique TCRbeta CDR3 rearrangement. For each sample, productive Simpson clonality was calculated as the square root of Simpson's diversity index over productive rearrangements. The clones in this table, taken by TCRdb from immuneACCESS, are in-frame only. Not every clone is retained; where verified, under half of the shortfall comes from an unresolved V gene, and the cause of the rest is unknown. The V and J calls and clone size come from that table; D and trimming were worked out from the DNA. The sample table holds approximately 92,000 clones, of which around 72% were seen once. The ten largest clones add up to 20% to 25% of the sample.

Comments on this clone: Which antigen it targets is not known. No much larger clonotype is one base removed from it; base qualities were not supplied.

Material: peripheral blood. This TCR came from an older woman in a cohort sampled during active or convalescent COVID-19. The chain is made from TRBV4-1 and TRBJ2-7; tentative D gene TRBD2, with 6 bases matching. The DNA sequence is TGCGCCAGCAGCCAAGCGGGGGAGGCCTACGAGCAGTACTTC. It encodes CASSQAGEAYEQYF.